These T cell receptor beta chains were read from a single sample in a study of cytomegalovirus exposure and HLA in healthy donors. TCRdb's table, derived via immunoSEQ multiplex PCR, lists solely in-frame clones and lacks some. The sample yields 110,000 to 150,000 clones, 82% seen once. Sequenced material: PBMCs. Receptors originate from a man younger than 35 in good health and CMV-seropositive. The CDR3 runs from the conserved cysteine through the conserved F or W. Each record gives: CDR3 protein, CDR3 DNA, CDR3 length, V gene, J gene, clone size, D gene. A D gene is named only where the DNA matches it firmly. Only part of the rows carry a size: once, few, many, or a class if the clone is expanded.

CDR3 protein: CASSIGQGVTYEQYF; CDR3 DNA: TGTGCCAGCAGTATCGGACAGGGGGTGACCTACGAGCAGTACTTC; CDR3 length: 15; V gene: TRBV27; J gene: TRBJ2-7; clone size: NA; D gene: TRBD1
CDR3 protein: CASSQGALNTEAFF; CDR3 DNA: TGTGCCAGCAGTCAGGGCGCTTTGAACACTGAAGCTTTCTTT; CDR3 length: 14; V gene: TRBV2; J gene: TRBJ1-1; clone size: NA; D gene: NA
CDR3 protein: CASSYLGGYNSPLHF; CDR3 DNA: TGTGCCAGCAGTTACTTGGGGGGTTATAATTCACCCCTCCACTTT; CDR3 length: 15; V gene: TRBV6-5; J gene: TRBJ1-6; clone size: NA; D gene: NA
CDR3 protein: CASSLAGQGTGELFF; CDR3 DNA: TGTGCCAGCAGCTTAGCGGGACAGGGGACGGGGGAGCTGTTTTTT; CDR3 length: 15; V gene: TRBV7-8; J gene: TRBJ2-2; clone size: NA; D gene: TRBD1
CDR3 protein: CASSLEGGPSYGYTF; CDR3 DNA: TGTGCCAGCAGCTTAGAAGGGGGCCCTTCCTATGGCTACACCTTC; CDR3 length: 15; V gene: TRBV11-2; J gene: TRBJ1-2; clone size: NA; D gene: TRBD1
CDR3 protein: CASSLGGAQETQYF; CDR3 DNA: TGCGCCAGCAGCTTGGGCGGCGCCCAAGAGACCCAGTACTTC; CDR3 length: 14; V gene: TRBV5-1; J gene: TRBJ2-5; clone size: NA; D gene: NA
CDR3 protein: CASSSDRSETQYF; CDR3 DNA: TGTGCCAGCAGCTCGGACAGATCGGAGACCCAGTACTTC; CDR3 length: 13; V gene: TRBV11-2; J gene: TRBJ2-5; clone size: once; D gene: NA
CDR3 protein: CASSFSWREQYF; CDR3 DNA: TGTGCCAGCAGTTTTTCCTGGAGGGAGCAGTACTTC; CDR3 length: 12; V gene: TRBV28; J gene: TRBJ2-7; clone size: NA; D gene: NA
CDR3 protein: CASSSDRGNEQFF; CDR3 DNA: TGCGCCAGCAGCTCTGACAGGGGAAATGAGCAGTTCTTC; CDR3 length: 13; V gene: TRBV5-1; J gene: TRBJ2-1; clone size: few; D gene: TRBD1
CDR3 protein: CASRMDRAPYEQYF; CDR3 DNA: TGTGCCAGCAGGATGGACAGGGCCCCCTACGAGCAGTACTTC; CDR3 length: 14; V gene: TRBV28; J gene: TRBJ2-7; clone size: NA; D gene: TRBD1
CDR3 protein: CASTGQGRFQF; CDR3 DNA: TGTGCCAGCACAGGACAGGGACGGTTTCAATTC; CDR3 length: 11; V gene: TRBV28; J gene: TRBJ1-2; clone size: NA; D gene: TRBD1
CDR3 protein: CASHPLGNYGYTF; CDR3 DNA: TGTGCCAGCCACCCCCTCGGGAACTATGGCTACACCTTC; CDR3 length: 13; V gene: TRBV6-1; J gene: TRBJ1-2; clone size: few; D gene: NA
CDR3 protein: CASTGTDYNEQFF; CDR3 DNA: TGTGCCAGCACCGGGACAGACTACAATGAGCAGTTCTTC; CDR3 length: 13; V gene: TRBV6-6; J gene: TRBJ2-1; clone size: NA; D gene: TRBD1
CDR3 protein: CAGSGGLGNTIYF; CDR3 DNA: TGTGCCGGTTCGGGGGGCCTAGGAAACACCATATATTTT; CDR3 length: 13; V gene: TRBV5-6; J gene: TRBJ1-3; clone size: few; D gene: NA
CDR3 protein: CASSRLAESNEQFF; CDR3 DNA: TGCGCCAGCAGTCGTCTAGCGGAGTCCAATGAGCAGTTCTTC; CDR3 length: 14; V gene: TRBV4-1; J gene: TRBJ2-1; clone size: NA; D gene: TRBD2
CDR3 protein: CASSLSGIITGELFF; CDR3 DNA: TGTGCCAGCAGTTTATCAGGGATAATCACCGGGGAGCTGTTTTTT; CDR3 length: 15; V gene: TRBV28; J gene: TRBJ2-2; clone size: NA; D gene: NA
CDR3 protein: CASSYSMLGGGEKLFF; CDR3 DNA: TGTGCCAGCAGTTACTCGATGCTAGGGGGCGGTGAAAAACTGTTTTTT; CDR3 length: 16; V gene: TRBV6-6; J gene: TRBJ1-4; clone size: NA; D gene: TRBD1
CDR3 protein: CASRDREKNEQYF; CDR3 DNA: TGTGCCAGCAGAGACAGGGAGAAAAACGAGCAGTACTTC; CDR3 length: 13; V gene: TRBV2; J gene: TRBJ2-7; clone size: NA; D gene: TRBD1
CDR3 protein: CSVETGLGVYEQYF; CDR3 DNA: TGCAGCGTTGAAACTGGACTAGGTGTCTACGAGCAGTACTTC; CDR3 length: 14; V gene: TRBV29-1; J gene: TRBJ2-7; clone size: NA; D gene: TRBD2
CDR3 protein: CASSERDRRTNTSRKTQYF; CDR3 DNA: TGCGCCAGCAGCGAAAGGGACAGGCGAACCAACACCTCAAGAAAGACCCAGTACTTC; CDR3 length: 19; V gene: TRBV10-1; J gene: TRBJ2-5; clone size: NA; D gene: TRBD1
CDR3 protein: CASIRDIGLNTEAFF; CDR3 DNA: TGTGCCAGCATCCGGGACATTGGTTTGAACACTGAAGCTTTCTTT; CDR3 length: 15; V gene: TRBV28; J gene: TRBJ1-1; clone size: NA; D gene: NA
CDR3 protein: CASSYSGVGTGELFF; CDR3 DNA: TGTGCCAGCAGTTACTCAGGGGTGGGCACCGGGGAGCTGTTTTTT; CDR3 length: 15; V gene: TRBV6-6; J gene: TRBJ2-2; clone size: NA; D gene: NA
CDR3 protein: CASSDRSVPQHF; CDR3 DNA: TGTGCCAGCAGTGATCGGAGCGTGCCCCAGCATTTT; CDR3 length: 12; V gene: TRBV28; J gene: TRBJ1-5; clone size: once; D gene: NA
CDR3 protein: CSGTVAGSTDTQYF; CDR3 DNA: TGCAGCGGAACCGTGGCGGGTAGCACAGATACGCAGTATTTT; CDR3 length: 14; V gene: TRBV29-1; J gene: TRBJ2-3; clone size: NA; D gene: NA
CDR3 protein: CASRGFSDLHRDRRAETQYF; CDR3 DNA: TGCGCCAGCAGGGGTTTTTCTGATTTACATCGGGACAGGCGGGCAGAGACCCAGTACTTC; CDR3 length: 20; V gene: TRBV5-1; J gene: TRBJ2-5; clone size: NA; D gene: TRBD1
CDR3 protein: CATMAGQGAYEQYF; CDR3 DNA: TGTGCCACCATGGCCGGACAGGGGGCTTACGAGCAGTACTTC; CDR3 length: 14; V gene: TRBV19; J gene: TRBJ2-7; clone size: NA; D gene: TRBD1
CDR3 protein: CASSESQNQQYF; CDR3 DNA: TGCGCCAGCAGTGAGTCCCAGAATCAGCAGTACTTC; CDR3 length: 12; V gene: TRBV10-2; J gene: TRBJ2-7; clone size: NA; D gene: NA
CDR3 protein: CASSFSQPGLAGETQYF; CDR3 DNA: TGTGCCAGCAGCTTCTCTCAACCGGGACTAGCGGGAGAGACCCAGTACTTC; CDR3 length: 17; V gene: TRBV7-6; J gene: TRBJ2-5; clone size: NA; D gene: TRBD2
CDR3 protein: CASRGVGGRVQPQHF; CDR3 DNA: TGTGCCAGCAGAGGGGTTGGTGGACGGGTACAGCCCCAGCATTTT; CDR3 length: 15; V gene: TRBV28; J gene: TRBJ1-5; clone size: NA; D gene: NA
CDR3 protein: CASSLITGFSGYTF; CDR3 DNA: TGTGCCAGCAGTTTAATAACAGGGTTTAGTGGCTACACCTTC; CDR3 length: 14; V gene: TRBV28; J gene: TRBJ1-2; clone size: NA; D gene: NA
CDR3 protein: CASSQEIARGTQYF; CDR3 DNA: TGCGCCAGCAGCCAAGAGATCGCAAGGGGTACGCAGTATTTT; CDR3 length: 14; V gene: TRBV4-1; J gene: TRBJ2-3; clone size: NA; D gene: NA
CDR3 protein: CASSLRSDFYGYTF; CDR3 DNA: TGTGCCAGCAGCTTACGGTCCGACTTCTATGGCTACACCTTC; CDR3 length: 14; V gene: TRBV7-6; J gene: TRBJ1-2; clone size: NA; D gene: NA
CDR3 protein: CSAGQGNYGYTF; CDR3 DNA: TGCAGCGCTGGACAGGGGAACTATGGCTACACCTTC; CDR3 length: 12; V gene: TRBV29-1; J gene: TRBJ1-2; clone size: NA; D gene: TRBD1
CDR3 protein: CASSIGTALAYGYTF; CDR3 DNA: TGTGCCAGCAGCATTGGGACAGCCCTAGCCTATGGCTACACCTTC; CDR3 length: 15; V gene: TRBV28; J gene: TRBJ1-2; clone size: NA; D gene: TRBD1
CDR3 protein: CASSQEGTSVYEQYF; CDR3 DNA: TGTGCCAGCAGCCAAGAAGGGACTAGCGTTTACGAGCAGTACTTC; CDR3 length: 15; V gene: TRBV4-2; J gene: TRBJ2-7; clone size: few; D gene: TRBD2
CDR3 protein: CATSGPGYPTYNEQFF; CDR3 DNA: TGTGCCACCAGCGGCCCGGGATACCCAACCTACAATGAGCAGTTCTTC; CDR3 length: 16; V gene: TRBV15; J gene: TRBJ2-1; clone size: NA; D gene: NA
CDR3 protein: CSVEGSGQPQHF; CDR3 DNA: TGCAGCGTAGAGGGCTCGGGACAGCCCCAGCATTTT; CDR3 length: 12; V gene: TRBV29-1; J gene: TRBJ1-5; clone size: NA; D gene: NA
CDR3 protein: CASSPGTGINNEQFF; CDR3 DNA: TGTGCCAGCAGCCCCGGGACAGGGATTAACAATGAGCAGTTCTTC; CDR3 length: 15; V gene: TRBV6-6; J gene: TRBJ2-1; clone size: NA; D gene: TRBD1
CDR3 protein: CASRPPGLTPTTGTQYF; CDR3 DNA: TGTGCCAGCAGACCACCGGGACTCACTCCGACCACCGGAACGCAGTATTTT; CDR3 length: 17; V gene: TRBV27; J gene: TRBJ2-3; clone size: NA; D gene: NA
CDR3 protein: CAWSGTSGVYNEQFF; CDR3 DNA: TGTGCCTGGAGTGGGACTAGCGGGGTGTACAATGAGCAGTTCTTC; CDR3 length: 15; V gene: TRBV30; J gene: TRBJ2-1; clone size: NA; D gene: TRBD2
CDR3 protein: CATRRTSDGYEQYF; CDR3 DNA: TGTGCCACCAGGAGGACTAGCGATGGCTACGAGCAGTACTTC; CDR3 length: 14; V gene: TRBV19; J gene: TRBJ2-7; clone size: NA; D gene: TRBD2
CDR3 protein: CASSPAAGAGVYEQYF; CDR3 DNA: TGTGCCAGCTCACCAGCGGCAGGTGCGGGAGTATACGAGCAGTACTTC; CDR3 length: 16; V gene: TRBV18; J gene: TRBJ2-7; clone size: NA; D gene: TRBD2
CDR3 protein: CASSQRLAGSYQETQYF; CDR3 DNA: TGTGCCAGCAGCCAACGGCTAGCGGGATCGTACCAAGAGACCCAGTACTTC; CDR3 length: 17; V gene: TRBV14; J gene: TRBJ2-5; clone size: NA; D gene: TRBD2
CDR3 protein: CASSPGQVQAYEQYF; CDR3 DNA: TGCGCCAGCAGCCCAGGACAGGTGCAGGCCTACGAGCAGTACTTC; CDR3 length: 15; V gene: TRBV5-1; J gene: TRBJ2-7; clone size: NA; D gene: TRBD1
CDR3 protein: CASRNSGSNTGELFF; CDR3 DNA: TGTGCCAGCAGAAATAGCGGGAGCAACACCGGGGAGCTGTTTTTT; CDR3 length: 15; V gene: TRBV4-2; J gene: TRBJ2-2; clone size: NA; D gene: TRBD2
CDR3 protein: CASSDSRLHTGELFF; CDR3 DNA: TGTGCCAGCAGTGACTCGCGGCTTCACACCGGGGAGCTGTTTTTT; CDR3 length: 15; V gene: TRBV6-4; J gene: TRBJ2-2; clone size: once; D gene: NA
CDR3 protein: CASSRTSGIMTSYNEQFF; CDR3 DNA: TGCGCCAGCAGCCGGACTAGCGGGATTATGACCTCCTACAATGAGCAGTTCTTC; CDR3 length: 18; V gene: TRBV5-1; J gene: TRBJ2-1; clone size: NA; D gene: TRBD2
CDR3 protein: CASSSRQRGFAGANVLTF; CDR3 DNA: TGTGCCAGCAGCTCCCGACAGCGGGGCTTCGCTGGGGCCAACGTCCTGACTTTC; CDR3 length: 18; V gene: TRBV5-4; J gene: TRBJ2-6; clone size: NA; D gene: TRBD2
CDR3 protein: CASSSSGTARFYEQYF; CDR3 DNA: TGTGCCAGCAGCTCCTCCGGGACAGCTAGGTTCTACGAGCAGTACTTC; CDR3 length: 16; V gene: TRBV5-4; J gene: TRBJ2-7; clone size: NA; D gene: TRBD1
CDR3 protein: CASSGYRGTGELFF; CDR3 DNA: TGTGCCAGCAGTGGCTACAGGGGTACCGGGGAGCTGTTTTTT; CDR3 length: 14; V gene: TRBV6-1; J gene: TRBJ2-2; clone size: NA; D gene: TRBD1
CDR3 protein: CASSFSPPASGFASTDTQYF; CDR3 DNA: TGCGCCAGCAGTTTTTCCCCCCCGGCTAGCGGGTTTGCTAGCACAGATACGCAGTATTTT; CDR3 length: 20; V gene: TRBV5-1; J gene: TRBJ2-3; clone size: NA; D gene: TRBD2
CDR3 protein: CASSYDRGRDNEQFF; CDR3 DNA: TGTGCCAGCAGTTATGACAGGGGGCGAGACAATGAGCAGTTCTTC; CDR3 length: 15; V gene: TRBV6-5; J gene: TRBJ2-1; clone size: once; D gene: TRBD1
CDR3 protein: CASSPTPTDTQYF; CDR3 DNA: TGTGCCAGCAGCCCTACCCCCACAGATACGCAGTATTTT; CDR3 length: 13; V gene: TRBV7-3; J gene: TRBJ2-3; clone size: NA; D gene: NA
CDR3 protein: CASSLSAGMGNQPQHF; CDR3 DNA: TGTGCCAGCAGCTTATCTGCAGGGATGGGCAATCAGCCCCAGCATTTT; CDR3 length: 16; V gene: TRBV7-9; J gene: TRBJ1-5; clone size: few; D gene: NA
CDR3 protein: CASSLSLNDYNEQFF; CDR3 DNA: TGTGCTAGCAGCTTGAGTTTAAACGATTACAATGAGCAGTTCTTC; CDR3 length: 15; V gene: TRBV7-7; J gene: TRBJ2-1; clone size: NA; D gene: NA
CDR3 protein: CASSRTMSGQGTYEQYF; CDR3 DNA: TGCGCCAGCAGCCGAACTATGTCGGGACAGGGGACCTACGAGCAGTACTTC; CDR3 length: 17; V gene: TRBV4-1; J gene: TRBJ2-7; clone size: once; D gene: TRBD1
CDR3 protein: CASSVETGAYEQYF; CDR3 DNA: TGTGCCAGCAGCGTAGAAACAGGGGCCTACGAGCAGTACTTC; CDR3 length: 14; V gene: TRBV9; J gene: TRBJ2-7; clone size: NA; D gene: TRBD1